This section outlines one T cell receptor beta chain sequence together with its context. TCRdb passed the 5' RACE reads through MiXCR, listing each CDR3 protein once. The sample holds 50,000 to 60,000 distinct CDR3 sequences, around 20% seen once. The germline V gene encodes CDR1 WNHNN and CDR2 SYGVQD (reference sequence). The CDR3 contains 12 residues. V lost 2 bases, J lost 9 bases, and 10 bases lay in between. Tregs were sorted as CD4+CD25+CD127-/low cells. The chain has TRBV10-1 and TRBJ1-1, with D possibly TRBD1 on 5 matching bases. Input material: tumor-infiltrating Tregs sorted from the breast tumor. The clonotype comes from a female donor with breast cancer. CDR3 residues: CASSEGQGKAFF. The CDR3 bases are TGCGCCAGCAGTGAGGGGCAGGGAAAAGCTTTCTTT.